This passage covers 27 T cell receptor beta chains from one sample sequenced in a study of cytomegalovirus exposure and HLA in healthy donors. PCR used 60 Vbeta primers and 13 Jbeta primers. This table comes from immunoSEQ multiplex PCR, and its TCRdb copy is limited to in-frame clones, with some not included. The sample shows 65,000 to 80,000 clones, just under 80% of them seen only once. Sequencing input: PBMCs. The receptor set was obtained from a woman in her forties in good health and CMV-seropositive.

In this sample, this clone turned up once. The rearrangement joins TRBV6-5 to TRBJ2-3, with a tentative D call TRBD1 (6 bases). Germline assignment: CDR1 MNHEY and CDR2 SVGAGI. CDR3 length equals 15 residues. V was trimmed by 4 bases and J by 1 base, leaving 12 bases between them. CDR3 nucleotide sequence: TGTGCCAGCAGTTTAACAGGGTATGGCACAGATACGCAGTATTTT. Its protein is CASSLTGYGTDTQYF.

The chain joins TRBV5-6 to TRBJ2-3; 9 bases are shared with TRBD2. V was pared by 4 bases and J by 2 bases, with 8 bases of the junction left unmatched. There are 16 residues in the CDR3. Germline values: CDR1 SGHDT, CDR2 YYEEEE. CDR3 sequence: CASSPQTSGYTDTQYF. CDR3 coding DNA: TGTGCCAGCAGCCCCCAGACTAGCGGCTACACAGATACGCAGTATTTT.

This clone was counted once. The sample has other DNA sequences that encode this CDR3 too. This sequence joins TRBV9 and TRBJ1-1; D uncertain. V was pared by 0 bases and J by 1 base, with 7 bases between. Germline CDR1 and CDR2: SGDLS and YYNGEE. There are 14 residues in the CDR3. The CDR3: CASSVATRNTEAFF. The CDR3 DNA reads as TGTGCCAGCAGCGTAGCTACTAGGAACACTGAAGCTTTCTTT. The whole variable domain, filled in from reference TRBV9 and TRBJ1-1, reads DSGVTQTPKHLITATGQRVTLRCSPRSGDLSVYWYQQSLDQGLQFLIQYYNGEERAKGNILERFSAQQFPDLHSELNLSSLELGDSALYFCASSVATRNTEAFFGQGTRLTVV.

The J gene is TRBJ1-1, the V gene TRBV29-1; tentative D call: TRBD1 (6 bases). The CDR3 runs 13 residues. The germline V gene encodes CDR1 SQVTM and CDR2 ANQGSEA. Deletions cut 7 bases from V and 3 bases from J, with 15 bases between. The CDR3 sequence: CSAHRASDTEAFF. CDR3 DNA sequence: TGCAGCGCCCACAGGGCCTCGGACACTGAAGCTTTCTTT.

This chain connects TRBV25-1 to TRBJ2-1; 10 bases fit TRBD2. Germline V gene sequence: CDR1 MGHDK, CDR2 SYGVNS. The V segment lost 4 bases and the J segment 7 bases; nucleotides outside the gene matches: 7. The CDR3 is 15 residues long. CDR3 residues: CASSGSGGAWNEQFF. The CDR3, as DNA: TGTGCCAGCAGTGGAAGCGGGGGGGCCTGGAATGAGCAGTTCTTC.

This sequence joins TRBV29-1 and TRBJ1-3; D uncertain. The germline CDR1 and CDR2 sequences are SQVTM and ANQGSEA. CDR3 length: 14 residues. V was pared by 3 bases and J by 2 bases, with 11 bases between. The CDR3, as DNA: TGCAGCGTTGAGACCCTCGCGGCTGGAAACACCATATATTTT. This gives the protein CSVETLAAGNTIYF. Complete variable domain (other parts from reference TRBV29-1 and TRBJ1-3): SAVISQKPSRDICQRGTSLTIQCQVDSQVTMMFWYRQQPGQSLTLIATANQGSEATYESGFVIDKFPISRPNLTFSTLTVSNMSPEDSSIYLCSVETLAAGNTIYFGEGSWLTVV.

This chain uses TRBV7-8 with TRBJ2-4, with no clear D. The V gene's germline CDR1 is SGHVS and CDR2 FQNEAQ. The CDR3 is 16 residues long. V dropped 2 bases and J dropped 0 bases, with 11 bases sitting between them. The CDR3 DNA reads TGTGCCAGCAGCTTAAAGCGCATTCTAGCCAAAAACATTCAGTACTTC. Translation: CASSLKRILAKNIQYF.

V gene TRBV5-1 combines with J gene TRBJ2-1, with TRBD2 as a possible D gene (6 bases). V dropped 0 bases and J dropped 0 bases, with 10 bases sitting between them. The CDR3 covers 16 residues. The V gene's germline CDR1 is SGHRS and CDR2 YFSETQ. The CDR3 sequence: CASSLGFGGSYNEQFF. CDR3 bases: TGCGCCAGCAGCTTGGGGTTCGGGGGCTCCTACAATGAGCAGTTCTTC. Variable domain in full (rest from reference TRBV5-1 and TRBJ2-1): KAGVTQTPRYLIKTRGQQVTLSCSPISGHRSVSWYQQTPGQGLQFLFEYFSETQRNKGNFPGRFSGRQFSNSRSEMNVSTLELGDSALYLCASSLGFGGSYNEQFFGPGTRLTVL.

The CDR3 sequence is CASSFGTGVSGELFF. The CDR3 DNA sequence: TGTGCCAGCAGCTTCGGGACAGGGGTGTCCGGGGAGCTGTTTTTT. The chain is built from TRBV6-1 and TRBJ2-2, with 10 bases that match TRBD1. The CDR3 is 15 residues long. J gave up 6 bases and V 6 bases, and 7 bases lay outside the gene matches. Germline V gene lookup returns CDR1 MNHNS and CDR2 SASEGT.

V usage is TRBV23-1 and J usage is TRBJ2-7; 7 nucleotides line up with TRBD2. TRBV23-1 is flagged as an ORF with uncertain function. The CDR3 consists of 17 residues. The V and J ends lost 0 bases and 3 bases, in that order; junction bases with no gene match: 11. Here the CDR3 reads CASSQSRQRGPHYEQYF. DNA for the CDR3: TGCGCCAGCAGTCAATCCCGCCAGCGGGGACCCCACTACGAGCAGTACTTC.

This clone was found once. DNA for the CDR3: TGTGCCACGCCCCCAGTTCAAGTAGGGGTTGAAAATGGCTACACCTTC. Translating it yields CATPPVQVGVENGYTF. This chain connects TRBV28 to TRBJ1-2, with a possible D match to TRBD1 (5 bases). Per germline, CDR1 MDHEN and CDR2 SYDVKM. V gave up 10 bases and J gave up 6 bases, with 27 bases separating them. CDR3 length equals 16 residues.

This chain joins TRBV19 and TRBJ1-5; D remains ambiguous. This CDR3 contains 13 residues. Germline V gene sequence: CDR1 LNHDA, CDR2 SQIVND (reference sequence). The V gene lost 9 bases and the J gene lost 0 bases, with 9 bases spanning the gap. The CDR3 DNA follows: TGTGCCAGCCACCTAGGTAGCAATCAGCCCCAGCATTTT. This sequence encodes CASHLGSNQPQHF. Using reference TRBV19 and TRBJ1-5 for the parts outside the CDR3, the full variable domain is DGGITQSPKYLFRKEGQNVTLSCEQNLNHDAMYWYRQDPGQGLRLIYYSQIVNDFQKGDIAEGYSVSREKKESFPLTVTSAQKNPTAFYLCASHLGSNQPQHFGDGTRLSIL.

The count of this clone is one. This chain connects TRBV7-3 to TRBJ2-7; 8 nucleotides match TRBD2. Germline values: CDR1 SGHTA, CDR2 FQGTGA. The CDR3 has 14 residues. The J segment lost 6 bases and the V segment lost 5 bases, leaving 9 bases of the junction unmatched. The CDR3 protein is CASSRASGYGEQYF. CDR3 sequence (DNA): TGTGCCAGCAGCAGGGCTAGCGGGTATGGCGAGCAGTACTTC.

The J gene is TRBJ1-1, the V gene TRBV7-8; 9 nucleotides line up with TRBD1. Unmatched junction bases numbered 6, after V lost 3 bases and J lost 1 base. In germline, CDR1 is SGHVS, CDR2 FQNEAQ. There are 16 residues in the CDR3. The DNA of the CDR3 is TGTGCCAGCAGCTTCCGGGACAGGGCTTCGAACACTGAAGCTTTCTTT. Residues: CASSFRDRASNTEAFF.

Turning to this clone: The same CDR3 is also encoded by other DNA sequences in this sample. The chain joins TRBV5-4 to TRBJ2-2, with D possibly matching TRBD2 (6 bases). Between the trimmed V and J ends, which lost 0 bases and 4 bases, there was a span of 10 bases. Looked up from germline, CDR1 is SGHNT and CDR2 is YYREEE (reference sequence). This CDR3 has 15 residues. The CDR3 loop is CASSLAGEITGELFF. Written as DNA, the CDR3 is TGTGCCAGCAGCTTGGCGGGGGAAATCACCGGGGAGCTGTTTTTT.

The chain carries TRBV6-6 and TRBJ2-1; D is unclear. Trimming removed 4 bases from V and 8 bases from J, with 6 bases in between. The CDR3 is made up of 11 amino acids. The germline gives CDR1 MNHNY, CDR2 SVGAGI (reference sequence). The chain's CDR3 is CASSLRDEQFF. CDR3 in DNA: TGTGCCAGCAGTTTGAGAGATGAGCAGTTCTTC.

The sample holds one count of this clone. Germline and junction disagree at one end, which may indicate a read error. This chain links TRBV7-9 with TRBJ1-5, with D tentatively TRBD1 (6 bases). Germline lookup yields CDR1 SEHNR and CDR2 FQNEAQ (reference sequence). There are 17 residues in the CDR3. The CDR3 sequence is CSSSFYYTGIGNQPQHF. The CDR3 DNA is TGTTCCAGCAGCTTCTACTACACAGGGATAGGCAATCAGCCCCAGCATTTT.

The rearrangement links TRBV5-1 to TRBJ2-3; the match to TRBD2 covers 14 bases. The CDR3 spans 16 residues. Germline V lookup: CDR1 SGHRS, CDR2 YFSETQ. The V and J ends lost 5 bases and 2 bases, in that order; junction bases with no gene match: 4. In DNA form, the CDR3 reads TGCGCCAGCAGTCGGACTAGCGGGGGGACCACAGATACGCAGTATTTT. Translation gives CASSRTSGGTTDTQYF. The full variable domain, its missing parts supplied by reference TRBV5-1 and TRBJ2-3, is KAGVTQTPRYLIKTRGQQVTLSCSPISGHRSVSWYQQTPGQGLQFLFEYFSETQRNKGNFPGRFSGRQFSNSRSEMNVSTLELGDSALYLCASSRTSGGTTDTQYFGPGTRLTVL.

J is TRBJ2-2 and V is TRBV6-1, with 8 bases that match TRBD2. Per germline, CDR1 MNHNS and CDR2 SASEGT. The trim removed 6 bases at V and 3 bases at J, leaving 6 bases unmatched. The CDR3 is made up of 15 amino acids. The CDR3 protein is CASSRRRGDTGELFF. CDR3 sequence (DNA): TGTGCCAGCAGCCGGCGGCGGGGGGACACCGGGGAGCTGTTTTTT.

In its sample, this clone was seen a few times. DNA of the CDR3: TGCGCCAGCAGCCAAGAGCCACCTCGACAGTCTAATGAAAAACTGTTTTTT. It encodes CASSQEPPRQSNEKLFF. The chain employs TRBV4-3 and TRBJ1-4; tentative D call: TRBD1 (5 bases). Germline V gene lookup returns CDR1 LGHNA and CDR2 YSLEER. The CDR3 covers 17 residues. V shed 0 bases and J shed 3 bases, with 14 bases lying between them.

The chain carries TRBV4-3 and TRBJ2-3; the match to TRBD2 covers 10 bases. Germline V gives CDR1 LGHNA, CDR2 YSLEER. The CDR3 contains 18 residues. Germline trimming cut 3 bases from V and 3 bases from J; bases unmatched to any gene: 12. CDR3 in amino acids: CASSHHIALAGATDTQYF. The CDR3, as DNA: TGCGCCAGCAGCCACCATATTGCCCTAGCGGGGGCGACAGATACGCAGTATTTT.

This rearrangement joins TRBV7-2 to TRBJ2-2, with TRBD1 matching over 7 bases. V trimming: 3 bases; J trimming: 3 bases; junction bases outside the gene matches: 1. The CDR3 has 14 residues. Germline-derived CDR1 and CDR2 are SGHTA and FQGNSA. As DNA, the CDR3 is TGTGCCAGCAGCTTGGGACAGCACACCGGGGAGCTGTTTTTT. Protein: CASSLGQHTGELFF.

The V call is TRBV28, the J call TRBJ1-2; D not resolved. CDR1 is MDHEN and CDR2 is SYDVKM in the germline V gene. With 2 bases removed from V and 0 bases from J, the gap between germline ends came to 4 bases. The CDR3 runs to 13 residues. This CDR3 is CASSLAANYGYTF. The CDR3, as DNA: TGTGCCAGCAGTTTAGCAGCTAACTATGGCTACACCTTC.

Remarks on this clone: This sample includes further DNA sequences coding for the same CDR3. The rearrangement uses TRBV5-1 and TRBJ2-2; TRBD1 matches at 7 bases. The CDR3 has 15 residues. V shed 9 bases, J shed 0 bases, and the junction held 8 bases outside the gene matches. Germline V gene sequence: CDR1 SGHRS, CDR2 YFSETQ. The CDR3 sequence is CATYRGPANTGELFF. The CDR3, as DNA: TGCGCCACCTACAGGGGTCCTGCGAACACCGGGGAGCTGTTTTTT.

The gene calls are TRBV7-2 and TRBJ2-7, with D unresolved. Trimming stripped 5 bases from V and 3 bases from J, with 8 bases between. The germline V gene has CDR1 SGHTA and CDR2 FQGNSA. CDR3 length: 12 residues. CDR3 protein: CASSPSLYEQYF. CDR3 in DNA: TGTGCCAGCAGCCCGAGCCTCTACGAGCAGTACTTC.

The J gene is TRBJ2-5, the V gene TRBV7-3; 11 nucleotides agree with TRBD1. The CDR3 length is 16 residues. Germline V gene sequence: CDR1 SGHTA, CDR2 FQGTGA. V shed 0 bases and J 3 bases; nucleotides not matched to a gene: 3. Here the CDR3 reads CASSLTGTGGKETQYF. The CDR3 DNA is TGTGCCAGCAGCTTAACCGGGACAGGGGGGAAAGAGACCCAGTACTTC.

The chain combines TRBV28 with TRBJ2-5; tentative D call: TRBD2 (6 bases). Per the germline V gene, CDR1 is MDHEN and CDR2 is SYDVKM. V was clipped by 7 bases and J by 1 base, with 13 bases between them. There are 14 residues in the CDR3. The chain's CDR3 is CASTPVGGQETQYF. In nucleotides, the CDR3 is TGTGCCAGCACCCCAGTGGGGGGCCAAGAGACCCAGTACTTC.